The 13 T cell receptor beta chains reported below all come from one sample, sequenced in a study of CD8 T cells in Susac syndrome. RNA, at roughly 0.45 to 1 ug, was reverse transcribed with random hexamers. TCRdb passed the immunoSEQ multiplex PCR reads through MiXCR, listing each CDR3 protein once. The sample includes about 280,000 distinct CDR3 sequences, roughly 81% of them seen just once. The specimen was CD8+ T cells from PBMCs. These receptors all come from a human donor with multiple sclerosis.

V and J are TRBV27 and TRBJ1-1; D unresolved. The ends were cut back, 5 bases at V and 3 bases at J, with 10 bases in the middle. Germline-derived CDR1 and CDR2 are MNHEY and SMNVEV (reference sequence). The CDR3 covers 13 residues. This CDR3 is CASSQTIYTEAFF. Here the CDR3 DNA reads TGTGCCAGCAGTCAAACAATCTACACTGAAGCTTTCTTT.

The chain links TRBV10-3 to TRBJ2-3; 11 nucleotides align to TRBD2. This CDR3 region has 16 residues. Trimming removed 2 bases from V and 2 bases from J; junction bases left unmatched: 3. The germline V gene has CDR1 ENHRY and CDR2 SYGVKD. In DNA form, the CDR3 reads TGTGCCATCAGTGAGGTACTAGCGGGAGACACAGATACGCAGTATTTT. It encodes CAISEVLAGDTDTQYF.

The chain has TRBV27 and TRBJ2-1; 8 bases map to TRBD1. This CDR3 has 12 residues. With 5 bases clipped from V and 10 bases from J, the junction kept 4 bases outside the gene matches. Germline V CDR1 and CDR2: MNHEY, SMNVEV (reference sequence). CDR3 sequence reads: CASSDRGREQFF. The CDR3 region has the DNA TGTGCCAGCAGTGACAGGGGCCGGGAGCAGTTCTTC.

This clonotype was detected only a few times. The chain has TRBV6-1 and TRBJ2-5; D is possibly TRBD2 (6 bases). V lost 6 bases and J lost 1, with 15 bases in between. CDR1 is MNHNS and CDR2 is SASEGT in the germline V gene. The CDR3 is 15 amino acids. The CDR3 nucleotides are TGTGCCAGCAGCCTCGGGGGAGGAAGCCAAGAGACCCAGTACTTC. Translating it yields CASSLGGGSQETQYF.

The rearrangement uses TRBV28 and TRBJ2-2, with D possibly TRBD2 on 6 matching bases. From germline, CDR1 is MDHEN and CDR2 SYDVKM. With 2 bases removed from V and 13 bases from J, the gap between germline ends came to 11 bases. The CDR3 is made up of 12 amino acids. For the CDR3, the DNA is TGTGCCAGCAGTTTAGGAGGGACTTTGCTGTTTTTT. Translated: CASSLGGTLLFF. Together with reference TRBV28 and TRBJ2-2, the CDR3 gives the full variable domain: DVKVTQSSRYLVKRTGEKVFLECVQDMDHENMFWYRQDPGLGLRLIYFSYDVKMKEKGDIPEGYSVSREKKERFSLILESASTNQTSMYLCASSLGGTLLFFGEGSRLTVL.

J is TRBJ2-2 and V is TRBV2; D remains unclear. The CDR3 is made up of 14 amino acids. The V gene's germline CDR1 is SNHLY and CDR2 FYNNEI. Trimming shortened V by 3 bases and J by 0 bases, and 5 bases separated the two germline ends. The CDR3 DNA reads TGTGCCAGCAGTGACCCGGCGAACACCGGGGAGCTGTTTTTT. This codes for CASSDPANTGELFF.

The genes are TRBV29-1 and TRBJ1-2; 9 bases fit TRBD1. The CDR3 runs 15 residues. Losses at the gene ends were 0 bases for V and 2 bases for J; bases not matched to a gene: 4. Germline V lookup: CDR1 SQVTM, CDR2 ANQGSEA. CDR3 in amino acids: CSVEETGGANYGYTF. The CDR3 region has the DNA TGCAGCGTTGAAGAAACAGGGGGCGCGAACTATGGCTACACCTTC.

This chain joins TRBV27 and TRBJ2-2; tentatively, D is TRBD1 (5 bases). This CDR3 is built from 16 residues. Germline V gives CDR1 MNHEY, CDR2 SMNVEV (reference sequence). Trimming removed 5 bases from V and 4 bases from J, with 17 bases in between. The CDR3 region has the DNA TGTGCCAGCAGTCCTATAGGGGCGGTGGGCACCGGGGAGCTGTTTTTT. It translates to CASSPIGAVGTGELFF.

The gene calls are TRBV6-6 and TRBJ2-7; D call uncertain. This CDR3 has 13 residues. Trimming took off 2 bases at V and 2 bases at J, with 7 bases between the two ends. The V gene's germline CDR1 is MNHNY and CDR2 SVGAGI (reference sequence). The CDR3 nucleotides read TGTGCCAGCAGTTACGGCTCGACCTACGAGCAGTACTTC. As protein: CASSYGSTYEQYF.

V usage is TRBV5-6 and J usage is TRBJ2-7; 9 nucleotides align to TRBD1. V shed 4 bases, J shed 7 bases, and the junction held 9 bases outside the gene matches. CDR3 length: 14 amino acids. Germline CDR1 SGHDT, CDR2 YYEEEE. CDR3 nucleotide sequence: TGTGCCAGCAGCCCCGGGACAGGGTTACGAGAGCAGTACTTC. This encodes CASSPGTGLREQYF. Full variable domain (remainder filled in from reference TRBV5-6 and TRBJ2-7): DAGVTQSPTHLIKTRGQQVTLRCSPKSGHDTVSWYQQALGQGPQFIFQYYEEEERQRGNFPDRFSGHQFPNYSSELNVNALLLGDSALYLCASSPGTGLREQYFGPGTRLTVT.

This clonotype was seen once. The chain employs TRBV7-2 and TRBJ2-7, with a tentative D call TRBD2 (7 bases). Germline lookup yields CDR1 SGHTA and CDR2 FQGNSA. Trimming took off 5 bases at V and 2 bases at J, with 13 bases between the two ends. The CDR3 extends over 14 amino acids. CDR3 sequence reads: CASSPWGGPYEQYF. The CDR3 nucleotides read TGTGCCAGCAGCCCGTGGGGGGGGCCCTACGAGCAGTACTTC.

In the case of this clonotype: At one end the junction does not follow the germline gene, possibly because of a read error. The chain carries TRBV25-1 and TRBJ2-2; D is undetermined. Germline lookup yields CDR1 MGHDK and CDR2 SYGVNS. This CDR3 comprises 11 residues. CDR3 bases: TGTGCCAGCACGAAAACCGGGGAGCTGTTTTTT. Translating it yields CASTKTGELFF.

This chain connects TRBV2 to TRBJ2-1; 11 positions match TRBD2. Germline-derived CDR1 and CDR2 are SNHLY and FYNNEI. J was trimmed by 12 bases and V by 5 bases; bases with no gene match: 6. The CDR3 is 13 residues long. Here the CDR3 reads CASSLGLAEGQFF. In DNA form, the CDR3 reads TGTGCCAGCAGTCTGGGACTAGCGGAGGGGCAGTTCTTC.